This T cell receptor (beta chain) derives from a study of shared clonotypes between healthy human individuals. General study points: Clonotypes shared by all four donors outscored non-shared clonotypes in generation probability.

Sorted subsets were amplified in replicate PCRs using approximately 0.2 ug DNA, some 31,000 T cell genomes. Sequenced by immunoSEQ multiplex PCR; TCRdb stores in-frame clones only, minus some. The data hold approximately 2,300,000 clones, with approximately 90% observed a single time. The CDR3 consists of 16 residues. Germline CDR1 and CDR2: MNHEY and SMNVEV (reference sequence). V shed 2 bases and J shed 4 bases, with 17 bases lying between them. This clone was observed a few times. Its antigen is currently unknown. This TCR was sampled from a man between 18 and 29 years old in good health. Some clones in this sample may be carry-over from other donors' samples. The chain is built from TRBV27 and TRBJ1-2; maybe TRBD1 (6 bases). Input material: naive CD4+ T cells from PBMCs. Stated subset: CD45RA+ positively selected. The CDR3 here is CASSLDGGHGGYGYTF. The CDR3 DNA reads as TGTGCCAGCAGTTTAGACGGGGGCCATGGCGGCTATGGCTACACCTTC.